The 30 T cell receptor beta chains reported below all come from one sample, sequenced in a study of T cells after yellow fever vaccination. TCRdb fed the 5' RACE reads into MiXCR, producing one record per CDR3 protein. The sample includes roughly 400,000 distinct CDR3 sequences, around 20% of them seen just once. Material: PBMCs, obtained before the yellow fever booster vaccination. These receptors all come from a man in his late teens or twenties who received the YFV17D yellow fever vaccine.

In DNA form, the CDR3 reads TGTGCCAGCAGCCATGGACAGGGGGCTTTCTACGAGCAGTACTTC. Protein product: CASSHGQGAFYEQYF. The chain carries TRBV3-1 and TRBJ2-7, with 11 bases fitting TRBD1. The germline CDR1 and CDR2 sequences are LGHDT and YNNKEL (reference sequence). The CDR3 has 15 residues. V lost 3 bases, J lost 3 bases, and 4 bases stayed unmatched.

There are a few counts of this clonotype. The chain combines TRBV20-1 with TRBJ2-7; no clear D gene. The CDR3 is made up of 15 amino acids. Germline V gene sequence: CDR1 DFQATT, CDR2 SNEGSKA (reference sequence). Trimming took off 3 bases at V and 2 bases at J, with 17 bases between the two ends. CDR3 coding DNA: TGCAGTGCTAGTGATACGGCTTCCACCCCCTACGAGCAGTACGTC. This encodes CSASDTASTPYEQYV.

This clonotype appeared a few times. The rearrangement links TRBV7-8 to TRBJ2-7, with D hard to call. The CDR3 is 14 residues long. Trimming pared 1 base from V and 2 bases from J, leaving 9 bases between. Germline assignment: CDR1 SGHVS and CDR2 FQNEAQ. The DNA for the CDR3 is TGTGCCAGCAGCTTAGGGACGGTAGCCTACGAGCAGTACTTC. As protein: CASSLGTVAYEQYF.

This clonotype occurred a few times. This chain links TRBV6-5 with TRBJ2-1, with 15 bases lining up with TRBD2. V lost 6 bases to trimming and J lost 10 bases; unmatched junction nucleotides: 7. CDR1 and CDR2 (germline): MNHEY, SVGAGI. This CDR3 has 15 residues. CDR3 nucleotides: TGTGCCAGCAGCTGGACTAGCGGGGGGGCGAGGGAGCAGTTCTTC. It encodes CASSWTSGGAREQFF.

CDR3 sequence (DNA): TGCAGTGCTAGATTTGCGGACGAGCAGTACTTC. As protein: CSARFADEQYF. The chain combines TRBV20-1 with TRBJ2-7, with no clear D. Trimming cost V 2 bases and J 5 bases, with 7 bases left between them. The length of the CDR3 is 11 residues. In germline, CDR1 is DFQATT, CDR2 SNEGSKA (reference sequence).

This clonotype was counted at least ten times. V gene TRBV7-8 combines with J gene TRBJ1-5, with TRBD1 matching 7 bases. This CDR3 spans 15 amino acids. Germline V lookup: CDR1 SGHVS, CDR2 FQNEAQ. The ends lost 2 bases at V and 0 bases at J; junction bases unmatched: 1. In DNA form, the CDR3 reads TGTGCCAGCAGCTTACAGGGGGATAGCAATCAGCCCCAGCATTTT. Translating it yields CASSLQGDSNQPQHF.

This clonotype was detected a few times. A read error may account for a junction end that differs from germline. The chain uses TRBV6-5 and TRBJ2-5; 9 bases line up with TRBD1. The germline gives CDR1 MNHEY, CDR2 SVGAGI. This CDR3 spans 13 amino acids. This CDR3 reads CASSYRTGDPSFF. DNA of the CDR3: TGTGCCAGCAGTTACCGGACAGGGGACCCCTCCTTCTTC.

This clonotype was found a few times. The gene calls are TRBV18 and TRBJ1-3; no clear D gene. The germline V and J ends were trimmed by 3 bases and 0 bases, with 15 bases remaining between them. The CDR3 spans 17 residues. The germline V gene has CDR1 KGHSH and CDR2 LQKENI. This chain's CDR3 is CASSPFPAPTSGNTIYF. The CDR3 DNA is TGTGCCAGCTCACCCTTTCCAGCTCCGACCTCTGGAAACACCATATATTTT.

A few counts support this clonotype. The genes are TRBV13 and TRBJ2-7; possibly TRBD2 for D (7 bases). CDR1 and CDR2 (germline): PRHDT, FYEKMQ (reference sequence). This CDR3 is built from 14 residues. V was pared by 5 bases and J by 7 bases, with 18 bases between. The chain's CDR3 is CASSPRGALREQYF. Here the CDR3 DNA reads TGTGCCAGCAGCCCCCGGGGGGCACTCCGGGAGCAGTACTTC.

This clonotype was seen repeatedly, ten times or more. The CDR3 bases are TGTGCCAGCAGCTTGGCCCGATACAGGGAAGGAGGCTACACCTTC. Translated: CASSLARYREGGYTF. This chain joins TRBV5-5 and TRBJ1-2; D is possibly TRBD1 (6 bases). V lost 0 bases and J 8 bases, leaving 17 bases between the germline ends. Germline assignment: CDR1 SGHKS and CDR2 YYEKEE (reference sequence). This CDR3 is built from 15 residues.

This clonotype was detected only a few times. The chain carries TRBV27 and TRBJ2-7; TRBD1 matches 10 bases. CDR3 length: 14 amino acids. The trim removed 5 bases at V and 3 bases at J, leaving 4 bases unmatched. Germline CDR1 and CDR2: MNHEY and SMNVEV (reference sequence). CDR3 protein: CASSPRTGGYEQYV. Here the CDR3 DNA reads TGTGCCAGCAGTCCCCGGACAGGGGGCTACGAGCAGTACGTC.

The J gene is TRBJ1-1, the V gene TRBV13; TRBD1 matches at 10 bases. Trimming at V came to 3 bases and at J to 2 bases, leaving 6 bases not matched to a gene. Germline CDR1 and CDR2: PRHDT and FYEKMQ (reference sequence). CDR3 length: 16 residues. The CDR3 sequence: CASSFRDRGGNTEAFF. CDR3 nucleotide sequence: TGTGCCAGCAGCTTCCGGGACAGGGGAGGAAACACTGAAGCTTTCTTT. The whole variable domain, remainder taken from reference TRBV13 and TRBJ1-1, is AAGVIQSPRHLIKEKRETATLKCYPIPRHDTVYWYQQGPGQDPQFLISFYEKMQSDKGSIPDRFSAQQFSDYHSELNMSSLELGDSALYFCASSFRDRGGNTEAFFGQGTRLTVV.

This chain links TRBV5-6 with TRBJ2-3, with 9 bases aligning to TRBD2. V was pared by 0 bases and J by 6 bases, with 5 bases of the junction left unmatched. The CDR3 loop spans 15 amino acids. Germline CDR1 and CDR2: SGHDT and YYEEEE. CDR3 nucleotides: TGTGCCAGCAGCTTGGCCATAGCGGGGGAGGATACGCAGTATTTT. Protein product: CASSLAIAGEDTQYF. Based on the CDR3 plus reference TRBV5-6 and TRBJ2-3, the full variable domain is DAGVTQSPTHLIKTRGQQVTLRCSPKSGHDTVSWYQQALGQGPQFIFQYYEEEERQRGNFPDRFSGHQFPNYSSELNVNALLLGDSALYLCASSLAIAGEDTQYFGPGTRLTVL.

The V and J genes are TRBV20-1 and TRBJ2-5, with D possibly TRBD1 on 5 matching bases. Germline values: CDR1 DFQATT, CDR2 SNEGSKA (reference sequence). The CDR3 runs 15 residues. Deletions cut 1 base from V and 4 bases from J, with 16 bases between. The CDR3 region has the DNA TGCAGTGCTAGAGGATGGCAGGGTAGTGGAGAGACCCAGTACTTC. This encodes CSARGWQGSGETQYF.

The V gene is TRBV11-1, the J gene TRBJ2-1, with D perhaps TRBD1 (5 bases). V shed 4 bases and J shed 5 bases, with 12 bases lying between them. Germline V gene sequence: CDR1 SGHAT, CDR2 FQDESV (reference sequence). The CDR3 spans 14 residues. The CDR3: CASSSPWGHNEQFF. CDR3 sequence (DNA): TGTGCCAGCAGCTCCCCCTGGGGCCACAATGAGCAGTTCTTC.

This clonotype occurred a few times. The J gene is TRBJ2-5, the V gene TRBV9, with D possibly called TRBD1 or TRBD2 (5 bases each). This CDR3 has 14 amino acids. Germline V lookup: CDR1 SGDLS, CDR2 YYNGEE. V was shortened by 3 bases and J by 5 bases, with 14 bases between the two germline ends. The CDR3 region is CASSAPGTSETQYF. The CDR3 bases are TGTGCCAGCAGCGCCCCCGGGACCTCGGAGACCCAGTACTTC.

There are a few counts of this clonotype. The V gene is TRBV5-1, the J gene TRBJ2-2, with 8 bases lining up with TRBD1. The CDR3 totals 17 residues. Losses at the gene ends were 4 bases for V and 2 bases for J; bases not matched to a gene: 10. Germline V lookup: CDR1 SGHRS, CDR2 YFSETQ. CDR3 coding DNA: TGCGCCAGCAGCCTGGTATGGGGACAGGTTAACACCGGGGAGCTGTTTTTT. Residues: CASSLVWGQVNTGELFF.

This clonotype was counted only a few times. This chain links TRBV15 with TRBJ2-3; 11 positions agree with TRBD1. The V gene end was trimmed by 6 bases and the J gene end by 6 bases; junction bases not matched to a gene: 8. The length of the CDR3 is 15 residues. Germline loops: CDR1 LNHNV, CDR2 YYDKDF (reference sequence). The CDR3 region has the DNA TGTGCCACCAGTTCCTCGGACAGGGGGCGGGATACGCAGTATTTT. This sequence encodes CATSSSDRGRDTQYF.

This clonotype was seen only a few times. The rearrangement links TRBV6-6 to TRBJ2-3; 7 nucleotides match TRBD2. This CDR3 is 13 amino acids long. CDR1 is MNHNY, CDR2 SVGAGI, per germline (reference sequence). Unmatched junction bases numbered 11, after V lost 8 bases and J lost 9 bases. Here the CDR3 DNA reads TGTGCCAGCCGGACTGTGGGAGGGGACACGCAGTATTTT. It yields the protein CASRTVGGDTQYF.

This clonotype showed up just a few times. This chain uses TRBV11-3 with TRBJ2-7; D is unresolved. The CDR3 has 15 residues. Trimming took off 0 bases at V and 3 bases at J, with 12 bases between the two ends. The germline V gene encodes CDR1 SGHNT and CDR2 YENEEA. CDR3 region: CASSLDVAPYYEQYF. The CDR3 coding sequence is TGTGCCAGCAGCTTAGATGTTGCCCCGTACTACGAGCAGTACTTC.

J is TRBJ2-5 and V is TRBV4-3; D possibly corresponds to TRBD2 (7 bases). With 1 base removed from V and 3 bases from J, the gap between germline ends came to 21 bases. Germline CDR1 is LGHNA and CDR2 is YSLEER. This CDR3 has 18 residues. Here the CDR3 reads CASSQGASLGGREETQYF. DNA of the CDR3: TGCGCCAGCAGCCAAGGAGCTAGTCTCGGGGGGCGGGAAGAGACCCAGTACTTC.

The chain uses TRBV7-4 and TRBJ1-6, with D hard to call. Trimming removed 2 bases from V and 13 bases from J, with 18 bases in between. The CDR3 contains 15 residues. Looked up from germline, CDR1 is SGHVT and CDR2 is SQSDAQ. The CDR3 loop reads CASSLHRTPEDPLHF. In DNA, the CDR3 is TGTGCCAGCAGCTTACATAGGACCCCTGAGGATCCCCTCCACTTT. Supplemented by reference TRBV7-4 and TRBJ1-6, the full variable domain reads GAGVSQSPRYKVAKRGRDVALRCDSISGHVTLYWYRQTLGQGSEVLTYSQSDAQRDKSGRPSGRFSAERPERSVSTLKIQRTEQGDSAVYLCASSLHRTPEDPLHFGNGTRLTVT.

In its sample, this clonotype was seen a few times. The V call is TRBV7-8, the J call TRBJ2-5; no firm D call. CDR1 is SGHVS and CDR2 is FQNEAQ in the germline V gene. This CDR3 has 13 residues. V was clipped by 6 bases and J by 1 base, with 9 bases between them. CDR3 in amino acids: CASSRLGQETQYF. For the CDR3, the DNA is TGTGCCAGCAGTCGTCTTGGCCAAGAGACCCAGTACTTC.

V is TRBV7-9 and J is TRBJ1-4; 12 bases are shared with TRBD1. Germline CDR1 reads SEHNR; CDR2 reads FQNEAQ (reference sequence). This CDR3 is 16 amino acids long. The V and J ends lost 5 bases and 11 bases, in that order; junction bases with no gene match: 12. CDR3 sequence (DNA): TGTGCCAGCAGCGGGGGACAGGGGGCCCCCTGGGTGAAACTGTTTTTT. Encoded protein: CASSGGQGAPWVKLFF. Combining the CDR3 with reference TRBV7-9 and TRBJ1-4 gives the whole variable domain DTGVSQNPRHKITKRGQNVTFRCDPISEHNRLYWYRQTLGQGPEFLTYFQNEAQLEKSRLLSDRFSAERPKGSFSTLEIQRTEQGDSAMYLCASSGGQGAPWVKLFFGSGTQLSVL.

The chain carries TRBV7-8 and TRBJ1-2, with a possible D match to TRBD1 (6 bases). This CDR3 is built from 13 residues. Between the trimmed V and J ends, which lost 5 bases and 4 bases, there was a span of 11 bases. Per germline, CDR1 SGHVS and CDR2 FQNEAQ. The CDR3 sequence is CASSVTGTYGYTF. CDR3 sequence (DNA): TGTGCCAGCAGCGTCACAGGGACCTATGGCTACACCTTC.

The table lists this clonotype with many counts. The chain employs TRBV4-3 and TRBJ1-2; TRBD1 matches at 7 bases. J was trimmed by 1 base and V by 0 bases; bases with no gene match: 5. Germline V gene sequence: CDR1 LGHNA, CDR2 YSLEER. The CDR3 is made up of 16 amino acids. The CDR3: CASSQETGDGNYGYTF. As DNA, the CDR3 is TGCGCCAGCAGCCAAGAAACAGGGGACGGTAACTATGGCTACACCTTC.

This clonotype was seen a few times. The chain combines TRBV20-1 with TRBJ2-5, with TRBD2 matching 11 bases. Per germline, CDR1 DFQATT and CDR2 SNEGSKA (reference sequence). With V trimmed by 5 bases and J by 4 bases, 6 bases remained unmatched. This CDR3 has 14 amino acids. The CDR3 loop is CSADSGGAGETQYF. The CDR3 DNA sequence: TGCAGTGCTGATAGCGGGGGGGCAGGAGAGACCCAGTACTTC.

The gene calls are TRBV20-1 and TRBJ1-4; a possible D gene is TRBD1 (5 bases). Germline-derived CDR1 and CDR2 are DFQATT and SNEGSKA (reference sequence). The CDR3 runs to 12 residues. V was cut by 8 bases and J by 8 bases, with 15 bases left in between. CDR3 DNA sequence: TGCAGTCATCGAGGTCAGGGAGAAAAACTGTTTTTT. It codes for CSHRGQGEKLFF.

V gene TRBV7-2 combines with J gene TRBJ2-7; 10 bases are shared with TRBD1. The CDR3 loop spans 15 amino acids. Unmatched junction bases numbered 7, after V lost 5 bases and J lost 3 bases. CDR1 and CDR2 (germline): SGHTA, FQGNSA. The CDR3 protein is CASSEGQGGVYEQYF. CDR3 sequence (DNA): TGTGCCAGCAGCGAAGGACAGGGGGGAGTCTACGAGCAGTACTTC.

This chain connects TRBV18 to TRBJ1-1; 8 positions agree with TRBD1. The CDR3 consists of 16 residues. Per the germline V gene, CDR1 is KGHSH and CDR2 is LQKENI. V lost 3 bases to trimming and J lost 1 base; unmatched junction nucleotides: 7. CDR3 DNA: TGTGCCAGCTCACCCCGGACAGGGTTAGGGAACACTGAAGCTTTCTTT. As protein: CASSPRTGLGNTEAFF.